This entry lists 19 T cell receptor beta chains sequenced from one sample in a study of blood T cell repertoires in COVID-19. Some clones are missing from TCRdb's copy, which holds only in-frame ones; the method was immunoSEQ multiplex PCR. Altogether about 83,000 clones are present, roughly 80% being singletons, with the ten largest covering 15% to 18%. Specimen: peripheral blood. The receptors originated from a woman of 80 years or more with acute or convalescent COVID-19.

The gene calls are TRBV4-3 and TRBJ1-2, with 7 positions matching TRBD1. With 1 base clipped from V and 4 bases from J, the junction kept 6 bases outside the gene matches. The CDR3 extends over 15 amino acids. Germline V lookup: CDR1 LGHNA, CDR2 YSLEER. The CDR3 region has the DNA TGCGCCAGCAGCCAAGGCCTACAGGGGTTCTATGGCTACACCTTC. As protein: CASSQGLQGFYGYTF.

V gene TRBV7-2 combines with J gene TRBJ1-2; the D is unclear. CDR1 SGHTA and CDR2 FQGNSA come from the germline V gene. The CDR3 spans 15 residues. The V gene lost 1 base and the J gene lost 0 bases, with 9 bases spanning the gap. The CDR3 loop is CASSLDSQANYGYTF. CDR3 nucleotides: TGTGCCAGCAGCTTAGACAGTCAAGCTAACTATGGCTACACCTTC.

This clone was seen a single time. The CDR3 DNA sequence: TGCGCCAGCAGCCAAGCGGCGGGACAGGGGGCTTACGAGCAGTACTTC. Translation: CASSQAAGQGAYEQYF. The chain carries TRBV4-1 and TRBJ2-7; 12 bases are shared with TRBD1. From germline, CDR1 is MGHRA and CDR2 YSYEKL. This CDR3 has 16 amino acids. After removal of 1 base from V and 4 bases from J, the junction contained 5 bases not matched to a gene.

The gene calls are TRBV11-3 and TRBJ2-7; TRBD1 agrees at 9 bases. From germline, CDR1 is SGHNT and CDR2 YENEEA. V lost 4 bases and J lost 6; bases outside the gene matches: 7. CDR3 length: 14 residues. In DNA, the CDR3 is TGTGCCAGCAGCTCCATGGGACAGGGTTCCGAGCAGTACTTC. Its protein is CASSSMGQGSEQYF. Based on the CDR3 plus reference TRBV11-3 and TRBJ2-7, the full variable domain is EAGVVQSPRYKIIEKKQPVAFWCNPISGHNTLYWYLQNLGQGPELLIRYENEEAVDDSQLPKDRFSAERLKGVDSTLKIQPAELGDSAVYLCASSSMGQGSEQYFGPGTRLTVT.

The chain combines TRBV18 with TRBJ1-2; no firm D call. Germline V gene lookup returns CDR1 KGHSH and CDR2 LQKENI. The V end lost 3 bases, the J end lost 4 bases, and 15 bases lay between the germline ends. The CDR3 contains 15 residues. The CDR3 DNA reads as TGTGCCAGCTCACCTAACCAGGAGGGAGTCTATGGCTACACCTTC. This gives the protein CASSPNQEGVYGYTF.

A single count supports this clone. This chain links TRBV5-6 with TRBJ1-2, with a possible D match to TRBD1 (6 bases). Germline V CDR1 and CDR2: SGHDT, YYEEEE. There are 14 residues in the CDR3. The ends were cut back, 3 bases at V and 5 bases at J, with 14 bases in the middle. The DNA of the CDR3 is TGTGCCAGCAGCTCCTCCGGGACATCATATGGCTACACCTTC. Its translation is CASSSSGTSYGYTF.

The chain carries TRBV11-2 and TRBJ1-2, with 8 bases lining up with TRBD1. J was trimmed by 3 bases and V by 5 bases; bases with no gene match: 8. The CDR3 covers 15 residues. Germline V CDR1 and CDR2: SGHAT, FQNNGV. CDR3 in DNA: TGTGCCAGCAGCACTTGGACAGGGACTGACTATGGCTACACCTTC. Amino acids: CASSTWTGTDYGYTF.

CDR3 bases: TGTGCCAGCAGCTTACAGGGAAGTGAAAAACTGTTTTTT. Amino acids: CASSLQGSEKLFF. The chain carries TRBV5-4 and TRBJ1-4; D may be TRBD1 (6 bases). The CDR3 has 13 amino acids. Germline CDR1 and CDR2: SGHNT and YYREEE (reference sequence). V was pared by 2 bases and J by 7 bases, with 9 bases between. The full variable domain, completed using reference TRBV5-4 and TRBJ1-4, is ETGVTQSPTHLIKTRGQQVTLRCSSQSGHNTVSWYQQALGQGPQFIFQYYREEENGRGNFPPRFSGLQFPNYSSELNVNALELDDSALYLCASSLQGSEKLFFGSGTQLSVL.

V usage is TRBV6-5 and J usage is TRBJ1-2; a weak D match, TRBD1 (6 bases). This CDR3 has 15 amino acids. V was trimmed by 2 bases and J by 4 bases, leaving 14 bases between them. In germline, CDR1 is MNHEY, CDR2 SVGAGI. The chain's CDR3 is CASSYAATGGYGYTF. The CDR3 DNA reads TGTGCCAGCAGTTACGCGGCGACAGGTGGCTATGGCTACACCTTC.

The rearrangement uses TRBV6-6 and TRBJ2-7; D is undetermined. CDR1 MNHNY and CDR2 SVGAGI come from the germline V gene (reference sequence). V lost 5 bases and J 0 bases, leaving 17 bases between the germline ends. CDR3 length equals 16 residues. The CDR3 DNA reads as TGTGCCAGCAGTCGATTCGATACAGTGTTCTCCTACGAGCAGTACTTC. This gives the protein CASSRFDTVFSYEQYF.

The chain carries TRBV28 and TRBJ1-2, with 8 bases lining up with TRBD1. The CDR3 runs to 12 residues. CDR1 is MDHEN, CDR2 SYDVKM, per germline. Trimming took 7 bases from V and 8 from J; bases not matched to a gene: 6. The CDR3 loop is CASTRTGYGYTF. The CDR3 coding sequence is TGTGCCAGCACCAGGACAGGGTACGGCTACACCTTC.

This chain connects TRBV7-9 to TRBJ1-1, with 12 bases fitting TRBD1. The CDR3 is 18 residues long. CDR1 is SEHNR and CDR2 is FQNEAQ in the germline V gene (reference sequence). J was trimmed by 0 bases and V by 10 bases; bases with no gene match: 15. CDR3 sequence: CANGLPGQGAPMNTEAFF. Here the CDR3 DNA reads TGTGCCAACGGACTTCCGGGACAGGGGGCCCCAATGAACACTGAAGCTTTCTTT.

The genes are TRBV4-1 and TRBJ2-7; 11 nucleotides agree with TRBD1. CDR1 is MGHRA, CDR2 YSYEKL, per germline. V shed 4 bases, J shed 2 bases, and the junction held 4 bases outside the gene matches. This CDR3 is 15 amino acids long. CDR3 DNA: TGCGCCAGCAGCCTTGGACAGGGGGCTACCTACGAGCAGTACTTC. This translates into CASSLGQGATYEQYF.

This clone was recorded a few times. The chain carries TRBV30 and TRBJ1-1, with D hard to call. The V end lost 2 bases, the J end lost 1 base, and 11 bases lay between the germline ends. The CDR3 covers 14 residues. Germline values: CDR1 GTSNPN, CDR2 SVGIG (reference sequence). CDR3 sequence: CAWSKLVPNTEAFF. DNA of the CDR3: TGTGCCTGGAGTAAGCTAGTTCCGAACACTGAAGCTTTCTTT.

CDR3 protein: CASSPADRDPGYTF. Written as DNA, the CDR3 is TGTGCCAGCTCACCAGCGGACAGGGACCCAGGCTACACCTTC. The J gene is TRBJ1-2, the V gene TRBV18; 8 bases fit TRBD1. After removal of 2 bases from V and 8 bases from J, the junction contained 7 bases not matched to a gene. This CDR3 region has 14 residues. Germline CDR1 KGHSH, CDR2 LQKENI.

This clone came up a few times. The gene calls are TRBV12-3 or TRBV12-4 and TRBJ2-1, with a tentative D call TRBD2 (6 bases). This CDR3 spans 11 amino acids. The germline V and J ends were trimmed by 6 bases and 10 bases, with 10 bases remaining between them. DNA of the CDR3: TGTGCCAGCAGATCTACTAGCGAGCAGTTCTTC. This gives the protein CASRSTSEQFF.

V gene TRBV19 combines with J gene TRBJ2-2; 10 bases match TRBD1. Germline V lookup: CDR1 LNHDA, CDR2 SQIVND (reference sequence). The CDR3 has 16 amino acids. With V trimmed by 1 base and J by 2 bases, 1 base remained unmatched. In nucleotides, the CDR3 is TGTGCCAGTAGTATAGGACAGGGGGCCAACACCGGGGAGCTGTTTTTT. Translating it yields CASSIGQGANTGELFF. Based on the CDR3 plus reference TRBV19 and TRBJ2-2, the full variable domain is DGGITQSPKYLFRKEGQNVTLSCEQNLNHDAMYWYRQDPGQGLRLIYYSQIVNDFQKGDIAEGYSVSREKKESFPLTVTSAQKNPTAFYLCASSIGQGANTGELFFGEGSRLTVL.

The chain is built from TRBV19 and TRBJ1-2; D may be TRBD1 (5 bases). From germline, CDR1 is LNHDA and CDR2 SQIVND (reference sequence). V was cut by 7 bases and J by 4 bases, with 13 bases left in between. The CDR3 runs to 13 residues. The CDR3 loop reads CASTSREGYGYTF. The DNA of the CDR3 is TGTGCCAGTACAAGCAGGGAGGGCTATGGCTACACCTTC.

V usage is TRBV18 and J usage is TRBJ2-3, with D unclear. Trimming stripped 3 bases from V and 1 base from J, with 11 bases between. Germline V gives CDR1 KGHSH, CDR2 LQKENI. The CDR3 has 15 amino acids. In DNA, the CDR3 is TGTGCCAGCTCACCCCCGGAGTGGGGCACAGATACGCAGTATTTT. It encodes CASSPPEWGTDTQYF.